The source of this T cell receptor (beta chain) is a study of T cell clonality in common variable immunodeficiency. General study findings and limits: In common variable immunodeficiency, TCR beta chains reportedly carried fewer deletions and N-nucleotide insertions.

A note on this clone: The antigen remains unidentified. The read ends 3 residues shy of where the CDR3 ends; the end is completed using the germline J gene.

With 4 bases clipped from V and 5 bases from J, the junction kept 8 bases outside the gene matches. Germline CDR1 and CDR2: DFQATT and SNEGSKA (reference sequence). The CDR3 extends over 14 amino acids. Reduced serum IgG, IgA and/or IgM plus specific antibody deficiency defined CVID. Heparinized whole blood, roughly 5 to 9 ml, came from each donor. The assay was immunoSEQ multiplex PCR, and TCRdb's table has in-frame clones only and misses some. The sample shows around 40,000 clones, no singletons; the ten largest hold roughly 6%. The TCR sequence derives from a human donor with common variable immunodeficiency. This chain joins TRBV20-1 and TRBJ2-7; 10 bases are shared with TRBD2. Sequencing was performed on peripheral blood mononuclear cells. The CDR3 loop reads CSATLAGGSNEQYF. The DNA read from the CDR3 is TGCAGTGCTACCTTAGCGGGAGGTTCCAACGAG.